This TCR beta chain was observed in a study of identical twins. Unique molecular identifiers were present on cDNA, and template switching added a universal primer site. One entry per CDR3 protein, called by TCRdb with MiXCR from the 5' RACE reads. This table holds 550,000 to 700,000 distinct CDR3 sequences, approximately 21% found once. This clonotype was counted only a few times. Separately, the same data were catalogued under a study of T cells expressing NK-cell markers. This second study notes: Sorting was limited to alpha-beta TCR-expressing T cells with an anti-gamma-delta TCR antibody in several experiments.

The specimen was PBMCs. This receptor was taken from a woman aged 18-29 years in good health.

DNA for the CDR3: TGTGCCAGCAGTTTTTACGGCGGGGAGCTGTTTTTT. Translation gives CASSFYGGELFF. The J gene is TRBJ2-2, the V gene TRBV12-3 or TRBV12-4; D is unresolved. CDR3 length: 12 residues. The V and J ends lost 3 bases and 7 bases respectively, with 6 bases between them.